A single sample is the source of the 16 T cell receptor beta chains below, sequenced in a study of T cell clusters in autoimmune cytopenias. Each sample's input was approximately 0.25 ug genomic DNA, 38,000 or so genome equivalents. One tube held mixed TRB-A and TRB-B primer pools for touch-down PCR. Reanalyzing the multiplex PCR reads, TCRdb keeps one entry per CDR3 protein, without DNA. The repertoire table contains 8,500 to 9,000 distinct CDR3 sequences. Sequencing input: peripheral blood. These receptor sequences come from a human donor with an autoimmune cytopenia or autoimmune hepatitis (not recorded which).

This chain uses TRBV6-2 or TRBV6-3 with TRBJ1-5; absent DNA, TCRdb's TRBD1 call cannot be checked. The germline V gene has CDR1 MNHEY and CDR2 SVGEGT. The CDR3 runs to 16 residues. Here the CDR3 reads CASSRPGTDSNQPQHF.

The chain recombines TRBV6-2 or TRBV6-3 with TRBJ2-3; TCRdb gives TRBD2 as the D gene, but with no DNA this cannot be confirmed. In germline, CDR1 is MNHEY, CDR2 SVGEGT. The CDR3 spans 14 residues. The CDR3 protein is CASSPSGAGDTQYF.

This clonotype counts as medium-sized by frequency. V gene TRBV18 combines with J gene TRBJ1-4; TCRdb lists TRBD1, though no DNA is available to test this call. Germline loops: CDR1 KGHSH, CDR2 LQKENI. The CDR3 runs 14 residues. This CDR3 is CASSPGQGGEKLFF.

The V and J genes are TRBV20-1 and TRBJ1-2. The CDR3 has 13 residues. Germline loops: CDR1 DFQATT, CDR2 SNEGSKA (reference sequence). The CDR3 loop is CSASLDFNYGYTF.

The chain employs TRBV28 and TRBJ2-1; TCRdb picks TRBD2, but there is no DNA to check that call. The CDR3 length is 12 residues. Germline CDR1 is MDHEN and CDR2 is SYDVKM. CDR3: CASSLLATEQFF.

The chain is built from TRBV19 and TRBJ2-3; TCRdb's D gene call, TRBD2, goes unchecked for lack of DNA. This CDR3 region has 18 residues. Per germline, CDR1 LNHDA and CDR2 SQIVND (reference sequence). The CDR3 is CASSSHLGLAGETDTQYF. The full variable domain, completed using reference TRBV19 and TRBJ2-3, is DGGITQSPKYLFRKEGQNVTLSCEQNLNHDAMYWYRQDPGQGLRLIYYSQIVNDFQKGDIAEGYSVSREKKESFPLTVTSAQKNPTAFYLCASSSHLGLAGETDTQYFGPGTRLTVL.

Frequency places this clonotype as medium-sized. The chain couples TRBV6-1 to TRBJ2-7; TCRdb outputs TRBD2, but without DNA this stays unchecked. CDR1 is MNHNS, CDR2 SASEGT, per germline. The CDR3 runs to 14 residues. CDR3 amino acids: CASSLPGSSYEQYF.

The V call is TRBV24-1, the J call TRBJ1-1; as DNA is missing, the TRBD1 call by TCRdb cannot be tested. The CDR3 sequence is 13 residues long. CDR1 is KGHDR, CDR2 SFDVKD, per germline. The CDR3 here is CATSDPGYTEAFF.

The chain joins TRBV6-6 to TRBJ2-7; TCRdb indicates TRBD2, and absent DNA this call remains unverified. The CDR3 extends over 17 amino acids. CDR1 is MNHNY and CDR2 is SVGAGI in the germline V gene (reference sequence). The CDR3 region is CASRSLAGAGGTYEQYF.

V is TRBV11-2 and J is TRBJ1-6; TCRdb lists TRBD1, though no DNA is available to test this call. The CDR3 spans 16 residues. Germline CDR1 SGHAT, CDR2 FQNNGV. The CDR3 sequence: CASSLSGTGGHSPLHF.

The chain joins TRBV6-5 to TRBJ2-7. The germline V gene has CDR1 MNHEY and CDR2 SVGAGI. The CDR3 has 15 amino acids. The CDR3 sequence is CASSEARWREYEQYF.

The genes are TRBV30 and TRBJ2-4; with no DNA, the TCRdb D assignment of TRBD1 cannot be verified. Germline lookup yields CDR1 GTSNPN and CDR2 SVGIG (reference sequence). The CDR3 covers 14 residues. CDR3: CAWSTTGTQGIQYF.

By frequency, this clonotype is medium-sized. This chain joins TRBV30 and TRBJ2-7. The CDR3 sequence is 13 residues long. Germline V gives CDR1 GTSNPN, CDR2 SVGIG (reference sequence). The CDR3 loop is CAWSVLRFYEQYF. The full variable domain, completed using reference TRBV30 and TRBJ2-7, is SQTIHQWPATLVQPVGSPLSLECTVEGTSNPNLYWYRQAAGRGLQLLFYSVGIGQISSEVPQNLSASRPQDRQFILSSKKLLLSDSGFYLCAWSVLRFYEQYFGPGTRLTVT.

Its frequency marks this clonotype as medium-sized (0.01 to 0.1%). The V gene is TRBV12-3 or TRBV12-4, the J gene TRBJ1-5; TCRdb indicates TRBD1, and absent DNA this call remains unverified. The CDR3 has 14 amino acids. CDR3: CASSSGQTNQPQHF.

CDR3 in amino acids: CSARGRQEGQPQHF. The rearrangement joins TRBV20-1 to TRBJ1-5; TCRdb names TRBD1, which stays unverified in the absence of DNA. This CDR3 is built from 14 residues. CDR1 is DFQATT, CDR2 SNEGSKA, per germline (reference sequence).

This clonotype is identified as medium-sized (0.01 to 0.1%) from frequency. The chain links TRBV6-5 to TRBJ2-1; TCRdb's assignment of TRBD1 cannot be checked, as there is no DNA. CDR1 and CDR2 (germline): MNHEY, SVGAGI. The CDR3 extends over 17 amino acids. CDR3 amino acids: CASSYRPRTGAYNEQFF.